This is a list of T cell receptor beta chains from one sample in a study of blood T cell repertoires in COVID-19. Here immunoSEQ multiplex PCR was the method, and the copy in TCRdb shows in-frame clones only, minus some. Found here are more than 100,000 clones, 80% to 85% of them singletons; the top ten hold 1.4%. Specimen: peripheral blood. All receptors come from a man in his fifties or sixties with acute or convalescent COVID-19. Both conserved end residues are part of each CDR3. The order of the fields is J gene, clone size, V gene, D gene, CDR3 protein, CDR3 DNA. D genes are given only for firm matches. Clone size appears in some rows only: once, few, many, or a class for an expanded clone.

TRBJ1-1,-,TRBV12-3/TRBV12-4,TRBD1,CASSGTANTEAFF,TGTGCCAGCAGCGGGACAGCGAACACTGAAGCTTTCTTT
TRBJ1-5,few,TRBV5-8,-,CASSSLVYNQPQHF,TGTGCCAGCAGCTCTCTAGTGTACAATCAGCCCCAGCATTTT
TRBJ2-5,-,TRBV21-1,-,CASSKVLRSLQETQYF,TGTGCCAGCAGCAAAGTTTTGCGGAGCCTCCAAGAGACCCAGTACTTC
TRBJ2-7,-,TRBV5-4,TRBD2,CASSSAGGYEQYF,TGTGCCAGCAGCTCGGCGGGGGGGTACGAGCAGTACTTC
TRBJ2-1,-,TRBV20-1,-,CSASKGNEQFF,TGCAGTGCTAGCAAGGGGAATGAGCAGTTCTTC
TRBJ2-3,-,TRBV5-1,-,CASSHTDTQYF,TGCGCCAGCAGCCACACAGATACGCAGTATTTT
TRBJ2-5,few,TRBV19,-,CASSISGAGQETQYF,TGTGCCAGTAGTATATCTGGAGCAGGGCAGGAGACCCAGTACTTC
TRBJ2-2,-,TRBV30,TRBD1,CAWRGRRGTGELFF,TGTGCCTGGAGAGGGCGCAGGGGGACCGGGGAGCTGTTTTTT
TRBJ1-6,-,TRBV14,-,CASSLAGGNSPLHF,TGTGCCAGCAGCCTCGCGGGAGGAAATTCACCCCTCCACTTT
TRBJ2-3,-,TRBV3-1/TRBV3-2,TRBD2,CASSHEGTSGAWTDTQYF,TGTGCCAGCAGCCACGAAGGGACTAGCGGGGCTTGGACAGATACGCAGTATTTT
TRBJ2-7,few,TRBV4-1,TRBD2,CASSQAGTSGSYEQYF,TGCGCCAGCAGCCAAGCCGGGACTAGCGGGAGCTACGAGCAGTACTTC
TRBJ1-4,-,TRBV5-3,-,CARNRLPAGEISTNEKLFF,TGTGCCAGAAACCGCCTACCGGCAGGGGAGATTTCAACTAATGAAAAACTGTTTTTT
TRBJ1-5,few,TRBV7-8,TRBD1,CASSLTRGPLGNQPQHF,TGTGCCAGCAGCTTAACCAGGGGGCCGTTGGGCAATCAGCCCCAGCATTTT
TRBJ2-5,-,TRBV28,TRBD2,CASVMGGQETQYF,TGTGCCAGCGTCATGGGGGGGCAAGAGACCCAGTACTTC
TRBJ2-1,once,TRBV9,TRBD2,CASSVVGTSGYNEQFF,TGTGCCAGCAGCGTAGTCGGGACTAGCGGATACAATGAGCAGTTCTTC
TRBJ2-5,-,TRBV18,-,CASSQHQAGPRETQYF,TGTGCCAGCTCCCAGCATCAGGCAGGCCCCCGGGAGACCCAGTACTTC
TRBJ1-4,-,TRBV7-6,TRBD1,CASSPDRAVNEKLFF,TGTGCCAGCAGCCCCGACAGGGCGGTTAATGAAAAACTGTTTTTT
TRBJ1-1,-,TRBV24-1,TRBD1,CATATAGGEGTEAFF,TGTGCCACCGCCACCGCAGGGGGAGAGGGTACTGAAGCTTTCTTT
TRBJ2-6,many,TRBV9,-,CASSVGAGANVLTF,TGTGCCAGCAGCGTAGGGGCCGGGGCCAACGTCCTGACTTTC
TRBJ2-1,once,TRBV5-1,TRBD1,CASRQSGQGTYNEQFF,TGCGCCAGCAGACAATCGGGACAGGGGACCTACAATGAGCAGTTCTTC
TRBJ1-3,-,TRBV5-6,-,CASSQAGVGGNTIYF,TGTGCCAGCAGCCAGGCGGGCGTGGGTGGAAACACCATATATTTT
TRBJ2-2,-,TRBV2,TRBD2,CASRRGTSGSTGELFF,TGTGCCAGCAGAAGGGGGACTAGCGGGTCCACCGGGGAGCTGTTTTTT
TRBJ2-7,once,TRBV5-1,-,CASSLVHRSSYEQYF,TGCGCCAGCAGCTTGGTTCATAGGAGCTCCTACGAGCAGTACTTC
TRBJ2-2,few,TRBV9,-,CASSGAANTGELFF,TGTGCCAGCAGCGGGGCAGCTAACACCGGGGAGCTGTTTTTT
TRBJ1-1,-,TRBV7-3,-,CASSLGRNTEAFF,TGTGCCAGCAGCTTAGGGAGGAACACTGAAGCTTTCTTT
TRBJ2-7,-,TRBV5-1,-,CASSLLGLSSYEQYF,TGCGCCAGCAGCTTGCTGGGACTGAGCTCCTACGAGCAGTACTTC
TRBJ1-2,-,TRBV5-1,TRBD1,CASSLVQGANYGYTF,TGCGCCAGCAGCTTAGTACAGGGGGCCAACTATGGCTACACCTTC
TRBJ2-1,-,TRBV5-3,TRBD2,CARSTSASSYNEQFF,TGTGCCAGAAGTACTAGCGCCAGCTCCTACAATGAGCAGTTCTTC
TRBJ2-7,-,TRBV6-5,TRBD1,CASSYSKDRSYEQYF,TGTGCCAGCAGTTACTCGAAGGACAGGAGTTACGAGCAGTACTTC
TRBJ2-1,once,TRBV7-2,TRBD1,CASSLQGASYNEQFF,TGTGCCAGCAGCCTTCAGGGGGCGTCCTACAATGAGCAGTTCTTC
TRBJ1-1,few,TRBV5-5,-,CASSLASGNTEAFF,TGTGCCAGCAGCTTAGCCTCCGGGAACACTGAAGCTTTCTTT
TRBJ1-1,-,TRBV13,-,CASSLVPGIGTEAFF,TGTGCCAGCAGCTTAGTACCGGGGATAGGCACTGAAGCTTTCTTT
TRBJ2-3,few,TRBV5-4,TRBD1,CASSPDRGWTDTQYF,TGTGCCAGCAGCCCGGACAGGGGGTGGACAGATACGCAGTATTTT
TRBJ2-1,-,TRBV12-3/TRBV12-4,-,CASSFVLNEQFF,TGTGCCAGCAGTTTCGTTCTCAATGAGCAGTTCTTC
TRBJ2-1,few,TRBV6-5,TRBD2,CASSWTSSNEQFF,TGTGCCAGCAGTTGGACTAGCAGCAATGAGCAGTTCTTC
TRBJ2-1,once,TRBV20-1,-,CSAFYNEQFF,TGCAGTGCCTTTTACAATGAGCAGTTCTTC
TRBJ2-3,-,TRBV7-2,TRBD2,CASSSSSGGAIDTQYF,TGTGCCAGCAGCTCTTCTAGCGGGGGGGCTATAGATACGCAGTATTTT
TRBJ1-1,-,TRBV7-2,-,CASGRGGAENTEAFF,TGTGCCAGCGGAAGGGGGGGGGCAGAGAACACTGAAGCTTTCTTT
TRBJ1-2,-,TRBV5-1,TRBD1,CASSRDRDYGYTF,TGCGCCAGCAGCCGGGACAGAGACTATGGCTACACCTTC
TRBJ2-2,-,TRBV6-5,TRBD2,CATRTSGSPGELFF,TGTGCCACCAGGACTAGCGGGAGTCCCGGGGAGCTGTTTTTT
TRBJ1-1,-,TRBV19,-,CASRPPAGTEAFF,TGTGCCAGTAGGCCCCCGGCGGGGACTGAAGCTTTCTTT
TRBJ2-3,-,TRBV7-2,TRBD2,CASSLELAGALVGDTQYF,TGTGCCAGCAGCTTAGAACTAGCGGGGGCCTTGGTCGGAGATACGCAGTATTTT
TRBJ1-2,-,TRBV5-1,-,CASSLGGGGYTF,TGCGCCAGCAGCTTGGGAGGAGGTGGTTACACCTTC
TRBJ2-2,-,TRBV7-6,-,CASSLASGANTGELFF,TGTGCCAGCAGCTTAGCTTCAGGGGCCAACACCGGGGAGCTGTTTTTT
TRBJ2-7,-,TRBV6-6,-,CASSYNRPYEQYF,TGTGCCAGCAGTTACAACAGACCCTACGAGCAGTACTTC
TRBJ1-3,-,TRBV7-6,-,CASSSYAGNTIYF,TGTGCCAGCAGCTCATATGCGGGAAACACCATATATTTT
TRBJ2-7,-,TRBV6-1,TRBD2,CASSEGLVGGNYEQYF,TGTGCCAGCAGTGAGGGACTAGTGGGGGGAAACTACGAGCAGTACTTC
TRBJ2-3,-,TRBV6-5,TRBD1,CASSPRQGLSDTQYF,TGTGCCAGCAGTCCTAGACAGGGGCTGTCAGATACGCAGTATTTT
TRBJ1-5,-,TRBV28,TRBD1,CALNDRGSNQPQHF,TGTGCCTTAAACGACAGGGGAAGCAATCAGCCCCAGCATTTT
TRBJ2-2,-,TRBV11-3,-,CASSPPAGELFF,TGTGCCAGCAGCCCGCCGGCCGGGGAGCTGTTTTTT
TRBJ2-7,-,TRBV5-1,TRBD2,CASSFSSGGVSYEQYF,TGCGCCAGCAGCTTCTCCAGCGGGGGTGTGTCCTACGAGCAGTACTTC
TRBJ2-5,-,TRBV3-1/TRBV3-2,-,CASSHAAKVPGETQYF,TGTGCCAGCAGCCATGCGGCTAAAGTCCCCGGGGAGACCCAGTACTTC